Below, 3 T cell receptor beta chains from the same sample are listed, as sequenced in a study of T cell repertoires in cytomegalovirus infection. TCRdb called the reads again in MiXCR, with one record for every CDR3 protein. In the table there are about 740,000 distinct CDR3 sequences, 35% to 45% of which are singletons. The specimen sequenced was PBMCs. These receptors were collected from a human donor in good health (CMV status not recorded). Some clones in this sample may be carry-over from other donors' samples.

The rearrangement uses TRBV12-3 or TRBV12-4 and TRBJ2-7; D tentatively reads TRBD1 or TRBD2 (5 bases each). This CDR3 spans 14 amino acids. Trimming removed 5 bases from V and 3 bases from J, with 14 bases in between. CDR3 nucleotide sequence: TGTGCCAGCAGTGGGGAGACAGACCACTACGAGCAGTACTTC. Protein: CASSGETDHYEQYF.

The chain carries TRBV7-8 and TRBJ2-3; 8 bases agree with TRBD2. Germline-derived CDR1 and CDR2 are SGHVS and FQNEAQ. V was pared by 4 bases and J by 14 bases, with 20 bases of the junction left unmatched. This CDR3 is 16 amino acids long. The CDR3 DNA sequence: TGTGCCAGCAGCTCTCTCGCAGGCAGGGGAAGGGGACTAGGGTATTTT. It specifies CASSSLAGRGRGLGYF.

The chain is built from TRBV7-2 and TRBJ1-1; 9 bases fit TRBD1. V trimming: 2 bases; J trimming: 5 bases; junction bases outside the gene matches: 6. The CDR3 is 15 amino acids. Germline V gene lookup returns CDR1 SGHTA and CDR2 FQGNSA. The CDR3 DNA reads TGTGCCAGCAGCTTAAGGACAGGGGTTTTAACTGAAGCTTTCTTT. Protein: CASSLRTGVLTEAFF. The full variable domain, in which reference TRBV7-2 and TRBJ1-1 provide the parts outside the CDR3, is GAGVSQSPSNKVTEKGKDVELRCDPISGHTALYWYRQSLGQGLEFLIYFQGNSAPDKSGLPSDRFSAERTGGSVSTLTIQRTQQEDSAVYLCASSLRTGVLTEAFFGQGTRLTVV.